The present entry profiles one T cell receptor beta chain with its context. Its antigen remains unknown. This sample is drawn from a study of OX40 agonist ivuxolimab in advanced cancers. Across the whole study: From roughly 20 to 79 years was the age range, with a mean of around 56 years, and 70% to 85% were male. Earlier treatment with anti-PD-1, anti-PD-L1 or anti-CTLA-4 was permitted, and roughly 40% had received some. Study-level results: The authors also found low normalized T-cell clonal expansion in some nonresponders. Compared with CD4+, CD8+ T cells on average had more expanded clones.

Profiled with immunoSEQ multiplex PCR; TCRdb holds only in-frame clones, not every one. Of 45,000 to 50,000 clones listed, around nine tenths were seen once; the top ten hold roughly half. The CDR3 is 12 residues long. Per germline, CDR1 GTSNPN and CDR2 SVGIG (reference sequence). V lost 0 bases to trimming and J lost 9 bases; unmatched junction nucleotides: 4. This receptor was obtained from an adult with an advanced solid tumor such as melanoma, head and neck, liver or kidney cancer. Sequencing used CD4+ or CD8+ T cells sorted from blood, obtained in a trial of the OX40 agonist ivuxolimab. The chain carries TRBV30 and TRBJ2-7, with 8 bases identical to TRBD1. CDR3 loop: CAWSVDRVAQYF. The CDR3, as DNA: TGTGCCTGGAGTGTGGACAGGGTGGCGCAGTACTTC.